This T cell receptor (beta chain) was retrieved from a study of CD8 T cells in Susac syndrome. The authors reverse transcribed roughly 0.5 to 1 ug RNA with random hexamers. TCRdb itself ran the immunoSEQ multiplex PCR reads through MiXCR, one entry per CDR3 protein. The profile shows 100,000 to 150,000 distinct CDR3 sequences, about 92% of them singletons. With 0 bases removed from V and 2 bases from J, the gap between germline ends came to 15 bases. Germline CDR1 SQVTM, CDR2 ANQGSEA. The CDR3 sequence is 16 residues long. Negative isolation was used for CD8+ and CD4+ T cells, and FACS enrichment was applied to TEMRA cells.

Material for sequencing was CD8+ T cells from PBMCs. The receptor was derived from a human donor with multiple sclerosis. The V and J genes are TRBV29-1 and TRBJ2-3, with D perhaps TRBD2 (5 bases). The chain's CDR3 is CSVEDLGRDYTDTQYF. The CDR3, as DNA: TGCAGCGTTGAAGATCTCGGCCGAGACTACACAGATACGCAGTATTTT.